Following are 14 T cell receptor beta chains from one sample sequenced in a study of glioma-infiltrating T cells. Amplification of TCR alpha and beta CDR3 regions from RNA used iRepertoire nested multiplex PCR. Via MiXCR, TCRdb re-called the multiplex PCR reads, giving one row per CDR3 protein. The sample lists under 130,000 distinct CDR3 sequences, about 30% seen once, with about 40% in the top ten. The sequenced sample consisted of glioma tissue, nonneoplastic brain tissue, or PBMCs (not recorded which). The receptor set was obtained from a human donor with low-grade glioma or glioblastoma, undergoing nonglioma brain surgery, or in good health (not recorded which).

For the CDR3, the DNA is TGTGCCAGCAGTAGACAGGGGGCTATGAACACCGGGGAGCTGTTTTTT. Residues: CASSRQGAMNTGELFF. The genes are TRBV2 and TRBJ2-2; 10 bases align to TRBD1. Trimming removed 5 bases from V and 1 base from J; junction bases left unmatched: 4. The CDR3 sequence is 16 residues long. Germline lookup yields CDR1 SNHLY and CDR2 FYNNEI. Full variable domain (outside the CDR3, taken from reference TRBV2 and TRBJ2-2): EPEVTQTPSHQVTQMGQEVILRCVPISNHLYFYWYRQILGQKVEFLVSFYNNEISEKSEIFDDQFSVERPDGSNFTLKIRSTKLEDSAMYFCASSRQGAMNTGELFFGEGSRLTVL.

This rearrangement joins TRBV3-1 to TRBJ2-1, with 9 positions matching TRBD2. V shed 6 bases and J 9 bases; nucleotides not matched to a gene: 9. Germline V gene lookup returns CDR1 LGHDT and CDR2 YNNKEL (reference sequence). The CDR3 consists of 14 residues. Here the CDR3 reads CASRSAGGPGEQFF. CDR3 DNA sequence: TGTGCCAGCAGGTCCGCGGGGGGGCCGGGTGAGCAGTTCTTC.

This clonotype was picked up a small number of times. For the CDR3, the DNA is TGTGCCAGTAGTCACAGGGGGTCAGAGACCCAGTACTTC. It specifies CASSHRGSETQYF. The chain has TRBV19 and TRBJ2-5; 8 bases fit TRBD1. V lost 5 bases and J lost 4; bases outside the gene matches: 3. The CDR3 is 13 residues long. Germline lookup yields CDR1 LNHDA and CDR2 SQIVND (reference sequence).

This clonotype showed up many times. The chain has TRBV6-6 and TRBJ2-7; D call uncertain. CDR1 is MNHNY, CDR2 SVGAGI, per germline (reference sequence). This CDR3 is 15 amino acids long. V dropped 0 bases and J dropped 1 base, with 10 bases sitting between them. This CDR3 is CASSYSQAGSYEQYF. CDR3 bases: TGTGCCAGCAGTTACTCGCAGGCCGGATCCTACGAGCAGTACTTC.

The sample holds many counts of this clonotype. The chain employs TRBV20-1 and TRBJ2-7; 10 positions agree with TRBD2. Germline-derived CDR1 and CDR2 are DFQATT and SNEGSKA (reference sequence). V lost 5 bases, J lost 8 bases, and 6 bases stayed unmatched. CDR3 length: 12 residues. CDR3 nucleotide sequence: TGCAGTGCTCCTAGCGGGGGAGGGCAGCAGTACTTC. Protein product: CSAPSGGGQQYF.

Comment on this clonotype: Sequence at one end of the junction differs from germline and may be a read error. V and J are TRBV3-1 and TRBJ2-3; TRBD1 is a possible D gene (5 bases). The CDR3 loop spans 13 amino acids. Germline lookup yields CDR1 LGHDT and CDR2 YNNKEL (reference sequence). The CDR3 bases are TGTGCCAGCAGCCAACAGGGCACAGATAAGCAGTATTTT. Translation: CASSQQGTDKQYF.

Regarding this clonotype: This may arise from a read error, as a much more abundant clone is one base away. This chain joins TRBV6-1 and TRBJ1-3; D call uncertain. Germline-derived CDR1 and CDR2 are MNHNS and SASEGT. The CDR3 runs 12 residues. The CDR3 region is CASGDVGNTIYF. The CDR3, as DNA: TGTGCCAGCGGTGATGTTGGAAACACCATATATTTT.

This clonotype was detected ten times or more. The rearrangement uses TRBV18 and TRBJ1-5; 7 positions match TRBD1. J was trimmed by 4 bases and V by 6 bases; bases with no gene match: 3. The CDR3 consists of 13 residues. Germline V gene lookup returns CDR1 KGHSH and CDR2 LQKENI. CDR3 nucleotide sequence: TGTGCCAGCTCGGGGGACAGAAATCAGCCCCAGCATTTT. Amino acid sequence: CASSGDRNQPQHF.

The chain joins TRBV12-3 or TRBV12-4 to TRBJ2-1; no definite D call. The CDR3 runs 13 residues. Trimming took off 5 bases at V and 4 bases at J, with 9 bases between the two ends. CDR3 nucleotides: TGTGCCAGCAGTCAACACTCTTACAATGAGCAGTTCTTC. Its protein is CASSQHSYNEQFF.

Details on this clonotype: One end of the junction fails to match germline, which may point to a read error. This sequence joins TRBV5-1 and TRBJ1-2; D is uncertain. Looked up from germline, CDR1 is SGHRS and CDR2 is YFSETQ. The CDR3 runs to 15 residues. The CDR3 DNA is TGCGCCAGCAACTTGGCCCTTACAGCAGGCTATGGCTACATCTTC. Encoded protein: CASNLALTAGYGYIF.

This rearrangement joins TRBV20-1 to TRBJ1-5; TRBD1 agrees at 7 bases. The trim removed 3 bases at V and 3 bases at J, leaving 11 bases unmatched. Germline V CDR1 and CDR2: DFQATT, SNEGSKA (reference sequence). The CDR3 consists of 16 residues. Here the CDR3 reads CSARTAQGNINQPQHF. In nucleotides, the CDR3 is TGCAGTGCTAGGACAGCACAGGGGAACATCAATCAGCCCCAGCATTTT.

This clonotype has at least ten counts. V usage is TRBV20-1 and J usage is TRBJ2-7; 7 bases are shared with TRBD1. V dropped 0 bases and J dropped 2; count of bases not matched to a gene: 7. The length of the CDR3 is 15 residues. The germline V gene has CDR1 DFQATT and CDR2 SNEGSKA (reference sequence). In nucleotides, the CDR3 is TGCAGTGCTAGAGATATTCTCGGGACAGCCTACGAGCAGTACTTC. It encodes CSARDILGTAYEQYF.

This clonotype was detected ten times or more. The chain employs TRBV7-2 and TRBJ2-7; tentative D call: TRBD1 (5 bases). The length of the CDR3 is 18 residues. The germline V gene has CDR1 SGHTA and CDR2 FQGNSA. Trimming took off 2 bases at V and 0 bases at J, with 20 bases between the two ends. CDR3 sequence reads: CASSLPIPRETSSYEQYF. CDR3 sequence (DNA): TGTGCCAGCAGCTTACCAATTCCCAGGGAAACGAGCTCCTACGAGCAGTACTTC.

This clonotype was recorded at least ten times. The CDR3 protein is CASSVRGVANTEAFF. For the CDR3, the DNA is TGTGCCAGCAGCGTCCGCGGGGTGGCGAACACTGAAGCTTTCTTT. The chain combines TRBV11-2 with TRBJ1-1; D call uncertain. V was cut by 5 bases and J by 1 base, with 14 bases left in between. CDR3 length equals 15 residues. Germline lookup yields CDR1 SGHAT and CDR2 FQNNGV.